This TCR beta chain emerged from a study of ipilimumab plus nivolumab after autologous stem cell transplantation. About the research overall: Patients received a median of roughly 5 ipilimumab and roughly eight nivolumab doses. Study results and limitations: TCR repertoire, Treg phenotype and gut microbiota reportedly support more study of this approach.

Starting 14 to 28 days after autologous transplant, ipilimumab 1 mg/kg was given. Using immunoSEQ multiplex PCR, the repertoire was profiled, and TCRdb retains in-frame clones only, with some absent. This table holds 17,000 or so clones, around 85% found once. The CDR3 has 16 amino acids. Trimming removed 0 bases at V and 0 bases at J, with 10 bases between. Germline values: CDR1 SGHTS, CDR2 YDEGEE. Comments on this clone: The antigen is undetermined.

This sample comprised PBMCs, obtained in a trial of ipilimumab plus nivolumab as post-transplant consolidation. The V call is TRBV5-8, the J call TRBJ2-4; TRBD2 is a possible D gene (5 bases). The source is a male donor with diffuse large B-cell lymphoma. CDR3 sequence: CASSLGPGIAKNIQYF. CDR3 sequence (DNA): TGTGCCAGCAGCTTGGGACCGGGGATAGCCAAAAACATTCAGTACTTC.